There are many counts of the clone carrying this T cell receptor (beta chain). The data were taken from a study of spatial heterogeneity in lung cancer. TCRdb analysed the 5' RACE reads with MiXCR anew, one entry per CDR3 protein. The profile shows about 50,000 distinct CDR3 sequences, approximately 7.6% of them singletons. Documented time point: sample taken at primary tumor resection. Without sorting, whole RNA was sequenced from tumor, nontumor lung or frozen PBMC. Samples came from 72 TRACERx patients with untreated early-stage lung cancer. This material consisted of PBMCs, taken at surgery. This clonotype was sampled from a female donor with early-stage non-small cell lung cancer.

This chain's CDR3 is CASSYSIMVAGSSYEQYF. The CDR3 DNA reads as TGTGCCAGCAGTTACTCGATAATGGTAGCGGGGAGCTCCTACGAGCAGTACTTC. This chain connects TRBV6-5 to TRBJ2-7, with 8 nucleotides matching TRBD2. There are 18 residues in the CDR3. Trimming removed 0 bases from V and 0 bases from J; junction bases left unmatched: 10. Germline CDR1 and CDR2: MNHEY and SVGAGI.